The 25 T cell receptor beta chains below were found in one sample sequenced in a study of Ad26.COV2.S vaccination and SARS-CoV-2 variants. Treatment denoted: about 20 received Ad26.COV2.S at low or high dose, single or two shots; 5 received placebo; per-sample allocation not given. Collection of the samples took place on day 63 after the first injection of vaccine or placebo. The protocol was immunoSEQ multiplex PCR, while the TCRdb copy is restricted to in-frame clones and leaves out a portion. The sample consists of around 300,000 clones, less than 90% of them appearing once. The sample was peripheral blood, taken in a trial of Ad26.COV2.S vaccine versus placebo. These receptors came from a person aged 18-65 years who received the Ad26.COV2.S COVID-19 vaccine or a placebo.

The rearrangement links TRBV7-2 to TRBJ2-7; maybe TRBD1 (6 bases). Trimming left V 3 bases short and J 3 bases short, with 15 bases between. Per germline, CDR1 SGHTA and CDR2 FQGNSA. The CDR3 spans 15 residues. CDR3 in amino acids: CASSFDRGKSYEQYF. The CDR3 nucleotides are TGTGCCAGCAGCTTCGATAGGGGGAAAAGCTACGAGCAGTACTTC.

CDR3 loop: CASSPTRDSVGGYTF. CDR3 nucleotide sequence: TGTGCCAGCAGCCCCACCCGGGATTCGGTGGGAGGCTACACCTTC. V usage is TRBV3-1 (or the pseudogene TRBV3-2) and J usage is TRBJ1-2; D remains ambiguous. The germline V and J ends were trimmed by 4 bases and 8 bases, with 20 bases remaining between them. Germline assignment: CDR1 LGHDT and CDR2 YNNKEL (reference sequence). The CDR3 extends over 15 amino acids.

V gene TRBV7-9 combines with J gene TRBJ2-7; D perhaps matches TRBD1 (5 bases). Germline-derived CDR1 and CDR2 are SEHNR and FQNEAQ (reference sequence). The V gene lost 1 base and the J gene lost 2 bases, with 9 bases spanning the gap. This CDR3 is built from 14 residues. CDR3 nucleotide sequence: TGTGCCAGCAGCTTAGGGGGCACGACCTACGAGCAGTACTTC. Translating it yields CASSLGGTTYEQYF.

The J gene is TRBJ2-1, the V gene TRBV5-1; the D gene could be TRBD1 or TRBD2 (5 bases each). Trimming stripped 4 bases from V and 0 bases from J, with 14 bases between. The length of the CDR3 is 16 residues. The V gene's germline CDR1 is SGHRS and CDR2 YFSETQ. CDR3 residues: CASSRDGSSSYNEQFF. CDR3 coding DNA: TGCGCCAGCAGCAGGGACGGCTCCAGCTCCTACAATGAGCAGTTCTTC.

The chain joins TRBV13 to TRBJ2-1, with TRBD2 as a possible D gene (6 bases). Germline V CDR1 and CDR2: PRHDT, FYEKMQ (reference sequence). Trimming left V 8 bases short and J 2 bases short, with 13 bases between. The CDR3 covers 14 residues. The CDR3 loop is CASRVRGPYNEQFF. In DNA, the CDR3 is TGTGCCAGCCGGGTGCGGGGACCCTACAATGAGCAGTTCTTC.

The chain uses TRBV7-8 and TRBJ1-5; tentatively, D is TRBD1 (6 bases). Trimming took off 5 bases at V and 0 bases at J, with 14 bases between the two ends. Germline V gene lookup returns CDR1 SGHVS and CDR2 FQNEAQ. The CDR3 consists of 16 residues. CDR3 bases: TGTGCCAGCAGCGTAGGACAGTTTTATAGCAATCAGCCCCAGCATTTT. This encodes CASSVGQFYSNQPQHF.

The gene calls are TRBV5-1 and TRBJ2-7; TRBD1 matches 9 bases. With V trimmed by 0 bases and J by 2 bases, 0 bases remained unmatched. The germline gives CDR1 SGHRS, CDR2 YFSETQ. The CDR3 consists of 14 residues. The DNA of the CDR3 is TGCGCCAGCAGCTTGGGGACAGGGGCCTACGAGCAGTACTTC. Encoded protein: CASSLGTGAYEQYF.

The chain joins TRBV5-6 to TRBJ1-2, with a tentative D call TRBD1 (6 bases). The CDR3 extends over 15 amino acids. Germline CDR1 is SGHDT and CDR2 is YYEEEE. Trimming stripped 6 bases from V and 2 bases from J, with 17 bases between. The CDR3 DNA sequence: TGTGCCAGCAACCCCCCTCTAGGGGGGAACTATGGCTACACCTTC. Protein sequence: CASNPPLGGNYGYTF.

The chain is built from TRBV9 and TRBJ2-2; 7 nucleotides line up with TRBD1. With V trimmed by 4 bases and J by 7 bases, 13 bases remained unmatched. Germline V gene lookup returns CDR1 SGDLS and CDR2 YYNGEE. The CDR3 contains 16 residues. The CDR3 DNA sequence: TGTGCCAGCAGCCCTCGGACAGGAAGAACGATCGGGGAGCTGTTTTTT. Encoded protein: CASSPRTGRTIGELFF. Using reference TRBV9 and TRBJ2-2 for the parts outside the CDR3, the full variable domain is DSGVTQTPKHLITATGQRVTLRCSPRSGDLSVYWYQQSLDQGLQFLIQYYNGEERAKGNILERFSAQQFPDLHSELNLSSLELGDSALYFCASSPRTGRTIGELFFGEGSRLTVL.

In its sample, this clone was seen once. Here the CDR3 DNA reads TGTGCCAGTAGTAAACAGGGGCGGGTTGAAGCTTTCTTT. Protein: CASSKQGRVEAFF. The V and J genes are TRBV19 and TRBJ1-1, with 7 bases that match TRBD1. CDR1 LNHDA and CDR2 SQIVND come from the germline V gene (reference sequence). Losses at the gene ends were 4 bases for V and 7 bases for J; bases not matched to a gene: 6. CDR3 length: 13 amino acids.

The chain's CDR3 is CASSRTPDTQYF. In DNA, the CDR3 is TGTGCCAGCAGCCGGACCCCAGATACGCAGTATTTT. The gene calls are TRBV11-2 and TRBJ2-3; no clear D. The CDR3 totals 12 residues. The V gene lost 5 bases and the J gene lost 4 bases, with 7 bases spanning the gap. Looked up from germline, CDR1 is SGHAT and CDR2 is FQNNGV.

This chain uses TRBV10-1 with TRBJ2-5, with D possibly being TRBD1 or TRBD2 (6 bases each). The germline gives CDR1 WNHNN, CDR2 SYGVQD (reference sequence). CDR3 length equals 15 residues. Trimming shortened V by 7 bases and J by 0 bases, and 15 bases separated the two germline ends. The CDR3 here is CASKVEGEYQETQYF. CDR3 coding DNA: TGCGCCAGCAAGGTGGAGGGGGAGTACCAAGAGACCCAGTACTTC.

In this sample, this clone turned up once. V gene TRBV4-3 combines with J gene TRBJ2-7; D tentatively fits TRBD1 or TRBD2 (5 bases each). Trimming stripped 1 base from V and 2 bases from J, with 9 bases between. CDR1 is LGHNA, CDR2 YSLEER, per germline. The CDR3 spans 14 residues. This chain's CDR3 is CASSQGGPPYEQYF. The CDR3 bases are TGCGCCAGCAGCCAAGGGGGACCACCCTACGAGCAGTACTTC.

J is TRBJ1-1 and V is TRBV4-3; D is uncertain. CDR3 length: 14 amino acids. Germline CDR1 reads LGHNA; CDR2 reads YSLEER. Trimming removed 1 base from V and 10 bases from J, with 16 bases in between. CDR3 DNA sequence: TGCGCCAGCAGCCAAGGCCTTACTCCGGAGATAGCTTTCTTT. This sequence encodes CASSQGLTPEIAFF.

The chain employs TRBV20-1 and TRBJ2-3; D not resolved. The ends were cut back, 3 bases at V and 3 bases at J, with 13 bases in the middle. CDR1 and CDR2 from the germline V gene are DFQATT and SNEGSKA (reference sequence). The CDR3 loop spans 14 amino acids. The chain's CDR3 is CSASSQLRTDTQYF. CDR3 nucleotide sequence: TGCAGTGCTAGTTCCCAATTGAGGACAGATACGCAGTATTTT.

In its sample, this clone was seen once. This chain uses TRBV7-9 with TRBJ2-3; TRBD1 agrees at 9 bases. J gave up 15 bases and V 7 bases, and 5 bases lay outside the gene matches. The CDR3 has 10 amino acids. Germline CDR1 SEHNR, CDR2 FQNEAQ (reference sequence). The CDR3 region is CASTGDRVYF. Written as DNA, the CDR3 is TGTGCCAGCACGGGGGACAGGGTATATTTT.

The chain recombines TRBV27 with TRBJ2-2, with D possibly being TRBD2 (6 bases). Looked up from germline, CDR1 is MNHEY and CDR2 is SMNVEV (reference sequence). Trimming removed 3 bases from V and 2 bases from J, with 7 bases in between. CDR3 length equals 14 residues. In DNA form, the CDR3 reads TGTGCCAGCAGTTTGCGGGAAAACACCGGGGAGCTGTTTTTT. This encodes CASSLRENTGELFF.

The chain couples TRBV9 to TRBJ2-2; 10 bases line up with TRBD2. Germline trimming cut 0 bases from V and 1 base from J; bases unmatched to any gene: 3. Germline V lookup: CDR1 SGDLS, CDR2 YYNGEE. The CDR3 totals 17 residues. CDR3 nucleotide sequence: TGTGCCAGCAGCGTAGGAACTAGCGGGATGAACACCGGGGAGCTGTTTTTT. Translating gives CASSVGTSGMNTGELFF.

The chain links TRBV9 to TRBJ2-3, with 12 bases identical to TRBD2. The CDR3 length is 16 residues. Germline V gene data show CDR1 as SGDLS and CDR2 as YYNGEE. The V and J ends lost 3 bases and 1 base, in that order; junction bases with no gene match: 3. This CDR3 is CASSARTSGGTDTQYF. CDR3 DNA sequence: TGTGCCAGCAGCGCCCGGACTAGCGGGGGCACAGATACGCAGTATTTT. Complete variable domain (other parts from reference TRBV9 and TRBJ2-3): DSGVTQTPKHLITATGQRVTLRCSPRSGDLSVYWYQQSLDQGLQFLIQYYNGEERAKGNILERFSAQQFPDLHSELNLSSLELGDSALYFCASSARTSGGTDTQYFGPGTRLTVL.

V gene TRBV7-6 combines with J gene TRBJ2-2; D unclear. CDR1 is SGHVS and CDR2 is FNYEAQ in the germline V gene. The CDR3 consists of 14 residues. V lost 0 bases to trimming and J lost 3 bases, with 5 bases between them. The CDR3 DNA reads TGTGCCAGCAGCTTAGCGGGTTACACCGGGGAGCTGTTTTTT. This codes for CASSLAGYTGELFF.

The chain is built from TRBV11-2 and TRBJ2-7, with 9 bases matching TRBD1. Trimming took 7 bases from V and 3 from J; bases not matched to a gene: 4. The CDR3 spans 13 residues. Germline V gene data show CDR1 as SGHAT and CDR2 as FQNNGV. The CDR3 DNA follows: TGTGCCAGCAACCCGACAGGGGGCTACGAGCAGTACTTC. It specifies CASNPTGGYEQYF. Full variable domain (rest looked up from reference TRBV11-2 and TRBJ2-7): EAGVAQSPRYKIIEKRQSVAFWCNPISGHATLYWYQQILGQGPKLLIQFQNNGVVDDSQLPKDRFSAERLKGVDSTLKIQPAKLEDSAVYLCASNPTGGYEQYFGPGTRLTVT.

The chain carries TRBV5-1 and TRBJ1-4; TRBD1 might be the D (5 bases). V was shortened by 0 bases and J by 0 bases, with 9 bases between the two germline ends. The CDR3 consists of 16 residues. In germline, CDR1 is SGHRS, CDR2 YFSETQ. The CDR3 reads CASSLEPRATNEKLFF. DNA for the CDR3: TGCGCCAGCAGCTTGGAACCCAGGGCAACTAATGAAAAACTGTTTTTT.

This clone was seen a handful of times. The chain is built from TRBV2 and TRBJ1-5; no firm D call. V lost 6 bases and J 6 bases, leaving 12 bases between the germline ends. There are 13 residues in the CDR3. The germline V gene has CDR1 SNHLY and CDR2 FYNNEI. CDR3 sequence: CASRNSGGQPQHF. CDR3 DNA: TGTGCCAGCAGGAACTCGGGAGGTCAGCCCCAGCATTTT.

The gene calls are TRBV10-2 and TRBJ2-7; TRBD2 matches 11 bases. V shed 7 bases and J 5 bases; nucleotides not matched to a gene: 7. The CDR3 runs to 14 residues. Germline CDR1 is WSHSY and CDR2 is SAAADI. The CDR3 region is CASTLLAGVDEQYF. The CDR3 DNA reads TGCGCCAGCACCCTACTAGCGGGAGTGGACGAGCAGTACTTC.

The V and J genes are TRBV28 and TRBJ2-1; 9 bases agree with TRBD2. The V gene end was trimmed by 2 bases and the J gene end by 8 bases; junction bases not matched to a gene: 4. The CDR3 loop spans 14 amino acids. Germline V gene sequence: CDR1 MDHEN, CDR2 SYDVKM. The CDR3 region is CASSLLAGNDEQFF. In DNA form, the CDR3 reads TGTGCCAGCAGTTTACTAGCGGGAAATGATGAGCAGTTCTTC.